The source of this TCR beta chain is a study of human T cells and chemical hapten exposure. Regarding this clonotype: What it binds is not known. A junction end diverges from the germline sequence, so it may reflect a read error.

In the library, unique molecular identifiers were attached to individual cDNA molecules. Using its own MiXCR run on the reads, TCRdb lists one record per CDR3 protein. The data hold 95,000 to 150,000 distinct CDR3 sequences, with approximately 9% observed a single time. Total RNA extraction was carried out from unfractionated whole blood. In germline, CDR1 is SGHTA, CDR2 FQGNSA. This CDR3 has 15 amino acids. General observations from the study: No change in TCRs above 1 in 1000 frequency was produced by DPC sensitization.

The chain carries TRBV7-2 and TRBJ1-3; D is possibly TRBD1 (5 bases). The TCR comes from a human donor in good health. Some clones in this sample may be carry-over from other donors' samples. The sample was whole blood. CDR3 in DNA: TGTGCCAGCAGCTTAGACTACAGGCAGGGAAGCACCATATATTTT. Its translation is CASSLDYRQGSTIYF.